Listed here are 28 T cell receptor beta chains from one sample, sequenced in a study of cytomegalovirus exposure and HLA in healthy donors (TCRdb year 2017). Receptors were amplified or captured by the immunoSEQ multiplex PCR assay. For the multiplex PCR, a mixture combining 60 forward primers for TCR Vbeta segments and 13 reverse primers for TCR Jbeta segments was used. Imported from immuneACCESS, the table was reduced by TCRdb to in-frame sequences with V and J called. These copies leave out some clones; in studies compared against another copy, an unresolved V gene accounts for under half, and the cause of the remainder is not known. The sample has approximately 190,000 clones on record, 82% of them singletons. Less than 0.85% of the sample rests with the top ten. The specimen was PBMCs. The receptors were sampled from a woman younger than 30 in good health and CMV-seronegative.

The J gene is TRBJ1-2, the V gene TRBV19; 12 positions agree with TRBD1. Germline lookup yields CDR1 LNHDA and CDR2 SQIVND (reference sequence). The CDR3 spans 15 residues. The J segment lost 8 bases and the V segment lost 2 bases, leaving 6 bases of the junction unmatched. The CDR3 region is CASSIMGQGARGYTF. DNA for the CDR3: TGTGCCAGTAGTATAATGGGACAGGGGGCGCGAGGCTACACCTTC. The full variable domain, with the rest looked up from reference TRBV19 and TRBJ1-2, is DGGITQSPKYLFRKEGQNVTLSCEQNLNHDAMYWYRQDPGQGLRLIYYSQIVNDFQKGDIAEGYSVSREKKESFPLTVTSAQKNPTAFYLCASSIMGQGARGYTFGSGTRLTVV.

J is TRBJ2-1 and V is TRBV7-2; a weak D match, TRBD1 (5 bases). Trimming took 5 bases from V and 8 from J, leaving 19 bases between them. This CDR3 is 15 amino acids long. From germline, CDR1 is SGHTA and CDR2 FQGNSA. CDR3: CASSPNWTPSHEQFF. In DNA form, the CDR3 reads TGTGCCAGCAGCCCTAATTGGACACCCTCCCATGAGCAGTTCTTC.

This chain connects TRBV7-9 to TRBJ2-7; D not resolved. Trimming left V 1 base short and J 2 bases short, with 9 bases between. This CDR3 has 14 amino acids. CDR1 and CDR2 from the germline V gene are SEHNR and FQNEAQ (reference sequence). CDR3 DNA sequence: TGTGCCAGCAGCTTAGGTTACCTAACCTACGAGCAGTACTTC. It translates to CASSLGYLTYEQYF.

Here the CDR3 reads CASRWGGVYSNEQFF. The CDR3 DNA reads TGCGCCAGCCGTTGGGGGGGAGTTTATTCGAATGAGCAGTTCTTC. V and J are TRBV5-1 and TRBJ2-1; 7 bases line up with TRBD2. The CDR3 loop spans 15 amino acids. Per the germline V gene, CDR1 is SGHRS and CDR2 is YFSETQ. Germline trimming cut 7 bases from V and 7 bases from J; bases unmatched to any gene: 14.

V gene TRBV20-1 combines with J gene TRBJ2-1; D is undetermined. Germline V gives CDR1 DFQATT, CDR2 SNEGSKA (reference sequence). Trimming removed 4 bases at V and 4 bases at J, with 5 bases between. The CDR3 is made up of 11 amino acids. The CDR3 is CSANNYNEQFF. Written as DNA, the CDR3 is TGCAGTGCTAACAATTACAATGAGCAGTTCTTC.

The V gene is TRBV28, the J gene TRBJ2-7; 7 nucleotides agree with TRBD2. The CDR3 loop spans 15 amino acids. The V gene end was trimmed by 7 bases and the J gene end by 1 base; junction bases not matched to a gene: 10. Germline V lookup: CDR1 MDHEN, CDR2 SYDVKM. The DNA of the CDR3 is TGTGCCAGCACCACCCTTGGGACTACTTCCTACGAGCAGTACTTC. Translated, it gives CASTTLGTTSYEQYF.

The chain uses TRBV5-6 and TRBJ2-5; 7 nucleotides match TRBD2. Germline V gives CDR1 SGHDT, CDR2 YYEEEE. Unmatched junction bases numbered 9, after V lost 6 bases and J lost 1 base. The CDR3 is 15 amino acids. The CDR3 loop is CASTPSGIFQETQYF. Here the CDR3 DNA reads TGTGCCAGCACTCCCAGCGGGATCTTCCAAGAGACCCAGTACTTC. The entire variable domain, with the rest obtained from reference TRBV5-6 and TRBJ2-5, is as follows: DAGVTQSPTHLIKTRGQQVTLRCSPKSGHDTVSWYQQALGQGPQFIFQYYEEEERQRGNFPDRFSGHQFPNYSSELNVNALLLGDSALYLCASTPSGIFQETQYFGPGTRLLVL.

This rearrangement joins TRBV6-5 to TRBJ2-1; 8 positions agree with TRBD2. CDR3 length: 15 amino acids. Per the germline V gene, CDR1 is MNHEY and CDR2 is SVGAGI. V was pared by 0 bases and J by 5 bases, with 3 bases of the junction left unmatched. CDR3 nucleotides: TGTGCCAGCAGTTACTCCCCGGGACTAGACAATGAGCAGTTCTTC. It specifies CASSYSPGLDNEQFF.

CDR3 sequence (DNA): TGTGCCAGCAGGTTTGCAGGGGAAGACTCCGGCTACACCTTC. Translation gives CASRFAGEDSGYTF. The rearrangement links TRBV27 to TRBJ1-2; TRBD1 is a possible D gene (6 bases). CDR3 length equals 14 residues. Germline V gene data show CDR1 as MNHEY and CDR2 as SMNVEV (reference sequence). Trimming pared 6 bases from V and 8 bases from J, leaving 19 bases between.

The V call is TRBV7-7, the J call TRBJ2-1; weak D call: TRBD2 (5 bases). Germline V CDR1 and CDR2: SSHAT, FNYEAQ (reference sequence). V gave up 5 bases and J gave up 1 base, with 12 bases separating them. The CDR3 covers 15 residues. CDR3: CASSPVRGSYNEQFF. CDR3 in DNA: TGTGCCAGCAGCCCCGTTCGGGGTTCCTACAATGAGCAGTTCTTC. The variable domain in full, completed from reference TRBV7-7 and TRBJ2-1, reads GAGVSQSPRYKVTKRGQDVTLRCDPISSHATLYWYQQALGQGPEFLTYFNYEAQPDKSGLPSDRFSAERPEGSISTLTIQRTEQRDSAMYRCASSPVRGSYNEQFFGPGTRLTVL.

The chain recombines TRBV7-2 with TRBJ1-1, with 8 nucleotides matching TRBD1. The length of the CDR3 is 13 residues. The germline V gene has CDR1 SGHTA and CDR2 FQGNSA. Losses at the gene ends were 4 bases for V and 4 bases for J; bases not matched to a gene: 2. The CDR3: CASSWTGTTEAFF. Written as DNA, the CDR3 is TGTGCCAGCAGCTGGACAGGGACCACTGAAGCTTTCTTT.

CDR3 DNA sequence: TGTGCCAGCAGCTTAGTCAGCGGAGATTACACCGGGGAGCTGTTTTTT. It codes for CASSLVSGDYTGELFF. V is TRBV7-2 and J is TRBJ2-2; possible D gene TRBD2, 5 bases. The CDR3 totals 16 residues. V lost 1 base, J lost 3 bases, and 12 bases lay in between. From germline, CDR1 is SGHTA and CDR2 FQGNSA.

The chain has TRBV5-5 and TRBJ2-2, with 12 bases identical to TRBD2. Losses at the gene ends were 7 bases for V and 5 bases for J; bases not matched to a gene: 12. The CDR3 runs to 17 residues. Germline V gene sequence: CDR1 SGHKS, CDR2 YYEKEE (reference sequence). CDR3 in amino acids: CASLRASGGAGTGELFF. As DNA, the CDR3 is TGTGCCAGCCTACGAGCTAGCGGGGGGGCCGGAACCGGGGAGCTGTTTTTT.

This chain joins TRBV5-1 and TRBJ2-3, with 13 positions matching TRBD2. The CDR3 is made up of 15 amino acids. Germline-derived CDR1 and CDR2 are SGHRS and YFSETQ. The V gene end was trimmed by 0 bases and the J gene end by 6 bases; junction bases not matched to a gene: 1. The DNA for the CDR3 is TGCGCCAGCAGCTTGGGGACTAGCGGGAGTGATACGCAGTATTTT. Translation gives CASSLGTSGSDTQYF.

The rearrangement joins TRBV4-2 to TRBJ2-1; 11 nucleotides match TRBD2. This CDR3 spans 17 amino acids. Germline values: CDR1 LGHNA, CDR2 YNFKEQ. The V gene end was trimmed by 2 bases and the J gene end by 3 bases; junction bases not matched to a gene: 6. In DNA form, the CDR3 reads TGTGCCAGCAGCCAAAATATGCTAGCGGGAGGCTACAATGAGCAGTTCTTC. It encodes CASSQNMLAGGYNEQFF.

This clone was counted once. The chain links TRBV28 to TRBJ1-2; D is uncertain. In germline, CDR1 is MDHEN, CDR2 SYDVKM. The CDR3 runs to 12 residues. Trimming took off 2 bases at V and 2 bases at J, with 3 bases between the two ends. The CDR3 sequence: CASSLQNYGYTF. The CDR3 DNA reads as TGTGCCAGCAGTTTACAGAACTATGGCTACACCTTC.

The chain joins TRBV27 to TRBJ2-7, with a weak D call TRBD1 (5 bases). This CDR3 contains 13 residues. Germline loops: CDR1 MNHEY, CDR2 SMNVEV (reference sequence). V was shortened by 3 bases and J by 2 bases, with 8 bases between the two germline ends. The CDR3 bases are TGTGCCAGCAGTTTGGGGCGGCCCTACGAGCAGTACTTC. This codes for CASSLGRPYEQYF.

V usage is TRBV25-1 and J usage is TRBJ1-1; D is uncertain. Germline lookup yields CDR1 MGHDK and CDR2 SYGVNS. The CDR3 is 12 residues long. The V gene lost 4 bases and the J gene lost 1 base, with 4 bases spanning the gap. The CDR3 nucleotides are TGTGCCAGCAGTGTCGGGAACACTGAAGCTTTCTTT. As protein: CASSVGNTEAFF.

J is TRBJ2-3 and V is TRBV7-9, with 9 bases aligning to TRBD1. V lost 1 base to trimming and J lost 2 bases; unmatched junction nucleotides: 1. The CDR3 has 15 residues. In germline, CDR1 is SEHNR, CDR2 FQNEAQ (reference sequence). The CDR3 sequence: CASSLGQGDTDTQYF. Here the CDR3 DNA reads TGTGCCAGCAGCTTAGGACAGGGGGACACAGATACGCAGTATTTT.

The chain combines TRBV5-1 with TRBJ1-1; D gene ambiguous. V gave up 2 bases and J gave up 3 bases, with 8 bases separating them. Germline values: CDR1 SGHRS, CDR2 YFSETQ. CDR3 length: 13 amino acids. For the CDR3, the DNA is TGCGCCAGCAGCTTTCAAGCCGACACTGAAGCTTTCTTT. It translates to CASSFQADTEAFF.

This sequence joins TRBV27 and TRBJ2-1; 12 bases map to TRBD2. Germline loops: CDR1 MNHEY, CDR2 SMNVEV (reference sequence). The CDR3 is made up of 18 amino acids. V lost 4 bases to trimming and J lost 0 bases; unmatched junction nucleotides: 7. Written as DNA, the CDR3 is TGTGCCAGCAGTTACGGGACTAGCGGGCCATACTCCTACAATGAGCAGTTCTTC. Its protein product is CASSYGTSGPYSYNEQFF.

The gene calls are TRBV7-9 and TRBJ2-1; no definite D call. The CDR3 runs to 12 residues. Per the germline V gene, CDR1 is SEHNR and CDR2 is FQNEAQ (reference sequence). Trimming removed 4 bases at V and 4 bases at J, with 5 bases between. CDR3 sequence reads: CASSSNYNEQFF. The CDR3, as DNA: TGTGCCAGCAGCTCAAATTACAATGAGCAGTTCTTC. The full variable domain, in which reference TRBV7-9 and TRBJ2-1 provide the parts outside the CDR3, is DTGVSQNPRHKITKRGQNVTFRCDPISEHNRLYWYRQTLGQGPEFLTYFQNEAQLEKSRLLSDRFSAERPKGSFSTLEIQRTEQGDSAMYLCASSSNYNEQFFGPGTRLTVL.

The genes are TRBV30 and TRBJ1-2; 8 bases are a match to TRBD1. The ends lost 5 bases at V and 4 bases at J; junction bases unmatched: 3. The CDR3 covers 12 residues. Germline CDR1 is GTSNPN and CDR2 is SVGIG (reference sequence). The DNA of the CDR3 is TGTGCCTGGCGTGGGACAGGCTATGGCTACACCTTC. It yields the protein CAWRGTGYGYTF.

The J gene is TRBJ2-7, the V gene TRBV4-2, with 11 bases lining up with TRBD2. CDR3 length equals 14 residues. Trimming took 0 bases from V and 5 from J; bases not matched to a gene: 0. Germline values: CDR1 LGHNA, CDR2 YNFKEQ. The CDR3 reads CASSQELAGDEQYF. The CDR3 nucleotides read TGTGCCAGCAGCCAAGAACTAGCGGGGGACGAGCAGTACTTC.

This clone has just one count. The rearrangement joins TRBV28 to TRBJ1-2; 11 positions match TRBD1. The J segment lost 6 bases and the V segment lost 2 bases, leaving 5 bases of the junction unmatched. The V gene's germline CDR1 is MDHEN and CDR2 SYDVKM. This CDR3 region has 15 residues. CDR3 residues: CASSLPGTGGNGYTF. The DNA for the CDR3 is TGTGCCAGCAGTTTACCCGGGACAGGGGGGAATGGCTACACCTTC.

CDR3 sequence reads: CASSERLADTQYF. In DNA, the CDR3 is TGTGCCAGCAGTGAGCGACTAGCAGATACGCAGTATTTT. This chain joins TRBV25-1 and TRBJ2-3, with D possibly being TRBD2 (6 bases). Trimming removed 3 bases from V and 4 bases from J, with 8 bases in between. The CDR3 has 13 amino acids. Germline V gene data show CDR1 as MGHDK and CDR2 as SYGVNS.

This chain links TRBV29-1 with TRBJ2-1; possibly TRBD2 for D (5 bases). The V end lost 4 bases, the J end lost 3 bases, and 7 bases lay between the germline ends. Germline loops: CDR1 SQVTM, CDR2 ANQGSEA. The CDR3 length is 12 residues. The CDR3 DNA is TGCAGCGTTGGACTACTCTACAATGAGCAGTTCTTC. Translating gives CSVGLLYNEQFF.

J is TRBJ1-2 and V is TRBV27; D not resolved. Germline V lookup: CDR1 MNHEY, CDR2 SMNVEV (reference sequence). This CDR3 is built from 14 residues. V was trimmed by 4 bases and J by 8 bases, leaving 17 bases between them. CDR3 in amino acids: CASSSPPFAAGYTF. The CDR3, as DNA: TGTGCCAGCAGTTCCCCGCCCTTCGCGGCCGGCTACACCTTC.